This T cell receptor (beta chain) comes out of a study of T cell repertoires in cytomegalovirus infection (dated by TCRdb to the late 2010s). With regard to the full study: Peptide stimulations targeted recently identified HLA-C-restricted CMV epitopes, whose presentation resists viral immunomodulation, together with well-studied HLA-B-restricted epitopes. Donor HLA type was relevant to the analysis, as public TCR beta signatures indicated carriage of CMV infection together with the matching HLA type.

With respect to this clonotype: It has no known antigen specificity. No much larger clone exists at a distance of one base, and base qualities are not known.

This specimen's treatment or condition label, per the study, means: in vitro stimulation with specific CMV peptide epitopes to enrich CMV-specific T cells. From its cysteine to its phenylalanine, the CDR3 spans 12 amino acids. Of the read, only the CDR3 DNA is kept; its 36 bases are in frame from base 1. From a lookup of the germline V gene, CDR1 and CDR2 are SGHTA and FQGNSA. A distance of 5 bases separates the germline ends of V and J, which lose 0 bases and 6 bases respectively. Overall study results and their limits: In both this cohort and an independent cohort of 350 to 400 donors, the cumulative frequency of public TCR beta family members distinguished carriers of CMV infection plus the relevant HLA type. The ex vivo response was dominated by HLA-C-restricted CMV-specific TCR beta clonotypes, and the single most frequent clonotype in two of eight donors was supplied by these HLA-C-restricted clonotypes.

The sequencing machine was an Illumina HiSeq 1500. TCRdb trimmed the raw reads at Q25, called clones with MiXCR and kept productive beta chains. Records with the same CDR3 protein are collapsed into one entry carrying the most frequent genes and DNA. Present in this sample are under 150,000 distinct CDR3 sequences, around 30% of which were seen just once. Of the sample, more than 35% is held by the ten largest clones. The chain was built from TRBV7-2 and TRBJ1-2, with the identity of the D gene unclear. Sequenced material: CD8+ T cells from cultured PBMCs, taken from culture after CMV antigen stimulation. This TCR derives from a human donor in good health (CMV status not recorded). Some clones in this sample may be carry-over from other donors' samples. For the CDR3, the sequence is CASSLAGDGYTF. The DNA is as follows: TGTGCCAGCAGCTTAGCCGGGGATGGCTACACCTTC.